This is a list of T cell receptor beta chains from one sample in a study of breast tumors, draining lymph nodes, adjacent tissues. TCRdb itself ran the multiplex PCR reads through MiXCR, one entry per CDR3 protein. Of about 300,000 distinct CDR3 sequences detected, 30% appear once; the ten largest clones hold 0.85% to 1.3%. Sequencing used axillary lymph node tissue. These receptors originate from a female donor with breast cancer. Some clones in this sample may be carry-over from other donors' samples. Each CDR3 is given with its conserved first and last residue. D genes are given only for firm matches. The size field is filled for only some rows; it gives once, few, many or a size class.

V gene: TRBV11-2; D gene: TRBD1; clone size: many; J gene: TRBJ2-3; CDR3 DNA: TGTGCCAGCAGCTTTGGGGACAGGGGAGTGGATACGCAGTATTTT; CDR3 protein: CASSFGDRGVDTQYF
V gene: TRBV28; D gene: .; clone size: .; J gene: TRBJ2-2; CDR3 DNA: TGTGCCAGCAGTCCCCGAGAAATCACCGGGGAGCTGTTTTTT; CDR3 protein: CASSPREITGELFF
V gene: TRBV15; D gene: TRBD2; clone size: .; J gene: TRBJ2-1; CDR3 DNA: TGTGCCACCAGCAAAGGGACTAGCGGGAATTCGCGTGGGGATGAGCAGTTCTTC; CDR3 protein: CATSKGTSGNSRGDEQFF
V gene: TRBV11-3; D gene: .; clone size: .; J gene: TRBJ2-1; CDR3 DNA: TGTGCCAGCAGCTCCTTGGGGGATTCCTACAATGAGCAGTTCTTC; CDR3 protein: CASSSLGDSYNEQFF
V gene: TRBV5-4; D gene: TRBD2; clone size: .; J gene: TRBJ2-5; CDR3 DNA: TGTGCCAGCAGCTTAGGTCGGCCAGCGGGAGGGCGGGAGACCCAGTACTTC; CDR3 protein: CASSLGRPAGGRETQYF
V gene: TRBV25-1; D gene: TRBD1; clone size: .; J gene: TRBJ2-5; CDR3 DNA: TGTGCCAGCAGCGTCCGGGACAGCCGGCAAGAGACCCAGTACTTC; CDR3 protein: CASSVRDSRQETQYF
V gene: TRBV20-1; D gene: .; clone size: many; J gene: TRBJ1-5; CDR3 DNA: TGCAGTGCAAAGGGGATGGTCGATGGGCCCCAGCATTTT; CDR3 protein: CSAKGMVDGPQHF
V gene: TRBV3-1; D gene: TRBD1; clone size: .; J gene: TRBJ1-2; CDR3 DNA: TGTGCCAGCCGGGGGACAGGGGGCGATTTCTATGGCTACACCTTC; CDR3 protein: CASRGTGGDFYGYTF
V gene: TRBV9; D gene: TRBD2; clone size: many; J gene: TRBJ2-1; CDR3 DNA: TGTGCCAGCAGCGTAGTACTCGCCGGGACTAGCGGCCACAATGAGCAGTTCTTC; CDR3 protein: CASSVVLAGTSGHNEQFF
V gene: TRBV10-1; D gene: .; clone size: many; J gene: TRBJ2-1; CDR3 DNA: TGCGCCAGCAGTGATCGGGATGAGCAGTTCTTC; CDR3 protein: CASSDRDEQFF
V gene: TRBV19; D gene: .; clone size: many; J gene: TRBJ2-1; CDR3 DNA: TGTGCCAGTAGTATAGAAGGAGGAGCGGATGAGCAGTTCTTC; CDR3 protein: CASSIEGGADEQFF
V gene: TRBV11-1; D gene: .; clone size: .; J gene: TRBJ2-3; CDR3 DNA: TGTGCCAGCAGCCCCAGGTGGGCTACCGGGAGTTATACGCAGTATTTT; CDR3 protein: CASSPRWATGSYTQYF
V gene: TRBV20-1; D gene: .; clone size: many; J gene: TRBJ2-3; CDR3 DNA: TGCAGTGCTAAGAGGCTATCCACAGATACGCAGTATTTT; CDR3 protein: CSAKRLSTDTQYF
V gene: TRBV7-9; D gene: TRBD2; clone size: many; J gene: TRBJ2-5; CDR3 DNA: TGTGCCAGCAGAGGCGGGAGTTCTGGAGAGGCCCAGTACTTC; CDR3 protein: CASRGGSSGEAQYF
V gene: TRBV20-1; D gene: .; clone size: once; J gene: TRBJ2-3; CDR3 DNA: TGCAGTGCTCAAGGGGCCGGAGCAGATACGCAGTACTTT; CDR3 protein: CSAQGAGADTQYF
V gene: TRBV7-8; D gene: .; clone size: many; J gene: TRBJ2-2; CDR3 DNA: TGTGCCAGCAGCTGGTTTAGGGCCCAGGCCGGGGAGCTGTTTTTT; CDR3 protein: CASSWFRAQAGELFF
V gene: TRBV11-2; D gene: .; clone size: many; J gene: TRBJ2-5; CDR3 DNA: TGTGCCAGCAGCTTTCCCCCCCAAGAGACCCAGTACTTC; CDR3 protein: CASSFPPQETQYF
V gene: TRBV2; D gene: .; clone size: .; J gene: TRBJ1-5; CDR3 DNA: TGTGCCAGCAGGGGGGGGGTCCGATACGCCCAGCATTTT; CDR3 protein: CASRGGVRYAQHF
V gene: TRBV10-3; D gene: .; clone size: .; J gene: TRBJ2-3; CDR3 DNA: TGTGCCATCAGTGACAGCCACACAGATACGCAGTATTTT; CDR3 protein: CAISDSHTDTQYF
V gene: TRBV7-9; D gene: .; clone size: many; J gene: TRBJ1-2; CDR3 DNA: TGTGCCAGCAGCTTATCAAAGGGGGATGGCTACACCTTC; CDR3 protein: CASSLSKGDGYTF
V gene: TRBV2; D gene: .; clone size: many; J gene: TRBJ2-3; CDR3 DNA: TGTGCCAGCAGGGTCTTAAGCACAGATACGCAGTATTTT; CDR3 protein: CASRVLSTDTQYF
V gene: TRBV7-9; D gene: TRBD2; clone size: .; J gene: TRBJ2-4; CDR3 DNA: TGTGCCAGCAGCTTACTGGGCGGGGGGGACATTCAGTACTTC; CDR3 protein: CASSLLGGGDIQYF
V gene: TRBV7-8; D gene: TRBD2; clone size: many; J gene: TRBJ2-7; CDR3 DNA: TGTGCCAGCAGCCCCCCCGCGGGAGTAAACGAGCAGTACTTC; CDR3 protein: CASSPPAGVNEQYF
V gene: TRBV30; D gene: .; clone size: .; J gene: TRBJ2-1; CDR3 DNA: TGTGCCTGGAGTGCGCACCACAATGAGCAGTTCTTC; CDR3 protein: CAWSAHHNEQFF
V gene: TRBV7-6; D gene: .; clone size: many; J gene: TRBJ2-7; CDR3 DNA: TGTGCCAGCAGCTTAGGAGGCGGCCTCTCCTACGAGCAGTACTTC; CDR3 protein: CASSLGGGLSYEQYF
V gene: TRBV20-1; D gene: TRBD1; clone size: many; J gene: TRBJ2-2; CDR3 DNA: TGCAGTGCTAGAGGGGACAGGCTTACCGGGGAGCTGTTTTTT; CDR3 protein: CSARGDRLTGELFF
V gene: TRBV28; D gene: .; clone size: few; J gene: TRBJ2-6; CDR3 DNA: TGTGCCAGCAGTAATACAGGGAGCCATTACTCTGGGGCCAACGTCCTGACTTTC; CDR3 protein: CASSNTGSHYSGANVLTF
V gene: TRBV19; D gene: .; clone size: many; J gene: TRBJ1-6; CDR3 DNA: TGTGCCAGTTGGTCGGCAGATAATTCACCCCTCCACTTT; CDR3 protein: CASWSADNSPLHF
V gene: TRBV5-4; D gene: TRBD2; clone size: many; J gene: TRBJ2-7; CDR3 DNA: TGTGCCAGCAGCCTCGGAGGCGGGAGGGCCTACGAGCAGTACTTC; CDR3 protein: CASSLGGGRAYEQYF
V gene: TRBV6-1; D gene: .; clone size: .; J gene: TRBJ2-1; CDR3 DNA: TGTGCCAGCAGTAGACCTAGCCGGAGCTCCTACAATGAGCAGTTCTTC; CDR3 protein: CASSRPSRSSYNEQFF
V gene: TRBV20-1; D gene: .; clone size: many; J gene: TRBJ1-5; CDR3 DNA: TGCAGTGCTAGAAAGGATGAGAATCAGCCCCAGCATTTT; CDR3 protein: CSARKDENQPQHF
V gene: TRBV10-3; D gene: .; clone size: many; J gene: TRBJ2-1; CDR3 DNA: TGTGCCATCAGTCATTGGAGGGAGAATCACAATGAGCAGTTCTTC; CDR3 protein: CAISHWRENHNEQFF
V gene: TRBV12-3/TRBV12-4; D gene: .; clone size: .; J gene: TRBJ2-3; CDR3 DNA: TGTGCCAGCACTAATATCCCGAAGGATACGCAGTATTTT; CDR3 protein: CASTNIPKDTQYF
V gene: TRBV6-2/TRBV6-3; D gene: .; clone size: .; J gene: TRBJ2-7; CDR3 DNA: TGTGCCAGCACGCTTACTGGAAACCCCTCATACGAGCAGTACTTC; CDR3 protein: CASTLTGNPSYEQYF
V gene: TRBV20-1; D gene: .; clone size: many; J gene: TRBJ2-5; CDR3 DNA: TGCAGTGCTAGTGGGTTTAGCACAGACCAAGAGACCCAGTACTTC; CDR3 protein: CSASGFSTDQETQYF
V gene: TRBV24-1; D gene: TRBD1; clone size: .; J gene: TRBJ2-7; CDR3 DNA: TGTGCCAGCGGTTTAACCCGGGACAGGGCCTACGAGCAGTACTTC; CDR3 protein: CASGLTRDRAYEQYF
V gene: TRBV2; D gene: TRBD1; clone size: few; J gene: TRBJ1-1; CDR3 DNA: TGTGCCAGCCAGACAGGGGGTCTGAAAGCTTTCTTT; CDR3 protein: CASQTGGLKAFF
V gene: TRBV9; D gene: .; clone size: .; J gene: TRBJ2-5; CDR3 DNA: TGTGCCAGCAGCCCTTCTACGGGCCAGGGGGAGACCCAGTACTTC; CDR3 protein: CASSPSTGQGETQYF
V gene: TRBV11-2; D gene: TRBD1; clone size: many; J gene: TRBJ2-1; CDR3 DNA: TGTGCCAGCAGCTTCAGACAGGGGTTAAACAATGAGCAGTTCTTC; CDR3 protein: CASSFRQGLNNEQFF
V gene: TRBV5-1; D gene: .; clone size: .; J gene: TRBJ2-7; CDR3 DNA: TGCGCCAGCAGCTCTAACAGATACGAGCAGTACTTC; CDR3 protein: CASSSNRYEQYF
V gene: TRBV20-1; D gene: .; clone size: .; J gene: TRBJ2-6; CDR3 DNA: TGCAGTGCAAGCCGGGCCAACGTCCTGACTTTC; CDR3 protein: CSASRANVLTF
V gene: TRBV19; D gene: .; clone size: many; J gene: TRBJ2-7; CDR3 DNA: TGTGCCAGTAGTAAAAGAAAATTACGGGGGTCTCCGGGACAGTCCACCTACGAGCAGTACTTC; CDR3 protein: CASSKRKLRGSPGQSTYEQYF
V gene: TRBV7-9; D gene: .; clone size: .; J gene: TRBJ1-3; CDR3 DNA: TGTGCCAGCAGCTCACCGGGGGGGGGGACTTCAGGAAACCCCATATATTTT; CDR3 protein: CASSSPGGGTSGNPIYF
V gene: TRBV12-3/TRBV12-4; D gene: .; clone size: many; J gene: TRBJ2-5; CDR3 DNA: TGTGCCAGCAGTTTATTTAGAGACAGGTCGGAGACCCAGTACTTC; CDR3 protein: CASSLFRDRSETQYF
V gene: TRBV19; D gene: .; clone size: .; J gene: TRBJ1-1; CDR3 DNA: TGTGCCAGTAAAGTACACCCGAACACTGAAGCTTTCTTT; CDR3 protein: CASKVHPNTEAFF
V gene: TRBV11-2; D gene: TRBD1; clone size: many; J gene: TRBJ2-6; CDR3 DNA: TGTGCCAGCAGCCCCGGACAGGGGGGGCCTGGGGCCAACGTCCTGACTTTC; CDR3 protein: CASSPGQGGPGANVLTF
V gene: TRBV24-1; D gene: .; clone size: many; J gene: TRBJ2-1; CDR3 DNA: TGTGCCACCAGTGATATAGGGGGTGAGCAGTTCTTC; CDR3 protein: CATSDIGGEQFF
V gene: TRBV6-5; D gene: .; clone size: few; J gene: TRBJ2-7; CDR3 DNA: TGTGCCAGCAGGCCCGGACGGCCCTACGAGCAGTACTTC; CDR3 protein: CASRPGRPYEQYF
V gene: TRBV19; D gene: TRBD1; clone size: many; J gene: TRBJ1-6; CDR3 DNA: TGTGCCAGTAGTATGAGGACAGGGGGAGTCTATTCACCCCTCCACTTT; CDR3 protein: CASSMRTGGVYSPLHF
V gene: TRBV20-1; D gene: .; clone size: few; J gene: TRBJ1-1; CDR3 DNA: TGCAGTGCTAGAGAGAGGTTGACGGGGCACACTGAAGCTTTCTTT; CDR3 protein: CSARERLTGHTEAFF
V gene: TRBV5-8; D gene: .; clone size: many; J gene: TRBJ2-2; CDR3 DNA: TGTGCCAGCAGCCTGGACCCATCCGGGGAGCTGTTTTTT; CDR3 protein: CASSLDPSGELFF
V gene: TRBV2; D gene: .; clone size: many; J gene: TRBJ1-5; CDR3 DNA: TGTGCCAGCAGTGAGGCGTCCGTGGGTCAGCCCCAGCATTTT; CDR3 protein: CASSEASVGQPQHF
V gene: TRBV5-1; D gene: .; clone size: few; J gene: TRBJ1-1; CDR3 DNA: TGCGCCAGCAGCCCGGGCAGGCAGAACACTGAAGCTTTCTTT; CDR3 protein: CASSPGRQNTEAFF
V gene: TRBV11-2; D gene: TRBD1; clone size: .; J gene: TRBJ1-2; CDR3 DNA: TGTGCCAGCAGCTTTCAGGGGGCAAATGGCTACACCTTC; CDR3 protein: CASSFQGANGYTF
V gene: TRBV6-5; D gene: TRBD1; clone size: many; J gene: TRBJ2-1; CDR3 DNA: TGTGCCAGCAGTAGCCCCGGGACAGGGGACGAGCAGTTCTTC; CDR3 protein: CASSSPGTGDEQFF
V gene: TRBV27; D gene: .; clone size: .; J gene: TRBJ2-2; CDR3 DNA: TGTGCCAGCAGTTTAGGGCAGGGCCTTACCGGGGAGCCGTTTTTT; CDR3 protein: CASSLGQGLTGEPFF
V gene: TRBV20-1; D gene: TRBD2; clone size: .; J gene: TRBJ2-3; CDR3 DNA: TGCAGTGCAAATAGCGGGACTAGCGGGATGACCATCCGCCCAGATACGCAGTATTTT; CDR3 protein: CSANSGTSGMTIRPDTQYF
V gene: TRBV7-2; D gene: .; clone size: many; J gene: TRBJ2-7; CDR3 DNA: TGTGCCAGCAGCTCACTTTACGAGCAGTACTTC; CDR3 protein: CASSSLYEQYF
V gene: TRBV5-1; D gene: TRBD1; clone size: many; J gene: TRBJ2-6; CDR3 DNA: TGCGCCAGCAGCGGTTTTACAGGGGGCATTGGGGCCAACGTCCTGACTTTC; CDR3 protein: CASSGFTGGIGANVLTF
V gene: TRBV15; D gene: TRBD1; clone size: many; J gene: TRBJ2-6; CDR3 DNA: TGTGCCACCAGCGACAGGGTTGGGGCCAACGTCCTGACTTTC; CDR3 protein: CATSDRVGANVLTF